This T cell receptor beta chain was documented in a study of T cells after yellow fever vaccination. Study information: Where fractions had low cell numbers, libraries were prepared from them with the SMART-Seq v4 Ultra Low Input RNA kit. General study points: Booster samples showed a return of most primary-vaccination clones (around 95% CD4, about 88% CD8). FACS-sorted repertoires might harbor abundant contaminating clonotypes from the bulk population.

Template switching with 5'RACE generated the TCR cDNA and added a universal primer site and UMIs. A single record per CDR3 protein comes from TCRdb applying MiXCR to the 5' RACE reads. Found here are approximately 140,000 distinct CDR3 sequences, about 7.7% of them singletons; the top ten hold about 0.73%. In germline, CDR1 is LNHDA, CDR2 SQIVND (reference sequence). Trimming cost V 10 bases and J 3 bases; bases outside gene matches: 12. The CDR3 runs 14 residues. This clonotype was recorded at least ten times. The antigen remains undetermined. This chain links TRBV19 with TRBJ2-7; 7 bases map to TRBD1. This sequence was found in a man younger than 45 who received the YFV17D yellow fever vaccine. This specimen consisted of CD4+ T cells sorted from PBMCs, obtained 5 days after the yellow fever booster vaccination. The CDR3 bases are TGTGCCACCTCAGACCGGACAGGACACTACGAGCAGTACTTC. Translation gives CATSDRTGHYEQYF.